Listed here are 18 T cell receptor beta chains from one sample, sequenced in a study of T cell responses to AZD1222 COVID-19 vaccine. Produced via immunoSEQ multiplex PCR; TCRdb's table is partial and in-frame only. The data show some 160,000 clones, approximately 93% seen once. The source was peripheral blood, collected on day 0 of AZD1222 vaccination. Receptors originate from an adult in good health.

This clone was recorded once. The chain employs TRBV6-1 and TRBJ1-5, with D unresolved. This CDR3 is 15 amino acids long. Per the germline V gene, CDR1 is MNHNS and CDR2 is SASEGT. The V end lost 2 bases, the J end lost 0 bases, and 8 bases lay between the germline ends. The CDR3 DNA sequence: TGTGCCAGCAGTGAATTACAGTTTAGCAATCAGCCCCAGCATTTT. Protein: CASSELQFSNQPQHF.

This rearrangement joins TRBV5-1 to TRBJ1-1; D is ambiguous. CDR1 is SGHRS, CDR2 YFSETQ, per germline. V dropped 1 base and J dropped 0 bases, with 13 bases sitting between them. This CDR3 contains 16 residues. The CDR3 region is CASSLSIGRMNTEAFF. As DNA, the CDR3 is TGCGCCAGCAGCTTGAGCATCGGCAGGATGAACACTGAAGCTTTCTTT.

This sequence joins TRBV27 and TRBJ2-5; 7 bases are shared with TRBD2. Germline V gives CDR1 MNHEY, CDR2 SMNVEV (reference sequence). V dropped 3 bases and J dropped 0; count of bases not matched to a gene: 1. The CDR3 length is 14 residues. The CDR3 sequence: CASSFLADQETQYF. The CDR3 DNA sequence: TGTGCCAGCAGTTTTCTAGCGGACCAAGAGACCCAGTACTTC.

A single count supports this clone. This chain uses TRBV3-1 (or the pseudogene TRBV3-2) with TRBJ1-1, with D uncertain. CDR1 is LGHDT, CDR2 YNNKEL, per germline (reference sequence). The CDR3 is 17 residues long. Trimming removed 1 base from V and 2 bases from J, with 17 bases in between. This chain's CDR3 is CASSQGAILGSNTEAFF. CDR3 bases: TGTGCCAGCAGCCAAGGGGCCATTCTGGGGTCTAACACTGAAGCTTTCTTT.

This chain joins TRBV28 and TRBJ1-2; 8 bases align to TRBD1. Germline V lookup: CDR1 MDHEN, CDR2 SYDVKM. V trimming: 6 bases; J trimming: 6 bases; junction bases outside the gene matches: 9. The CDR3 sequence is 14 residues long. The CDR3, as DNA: TGTGCCAGCAGCTCACCAGACAGGGGTAATGGCTACACCTTC. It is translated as CASSSPDRGNGYTF.

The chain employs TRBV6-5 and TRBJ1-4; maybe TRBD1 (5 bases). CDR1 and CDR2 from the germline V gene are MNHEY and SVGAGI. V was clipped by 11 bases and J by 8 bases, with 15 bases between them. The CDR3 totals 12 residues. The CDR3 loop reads CAGGVRREKLFF. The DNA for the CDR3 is TGTGCCGGAGGGGTAAGGCGGGAAAAACTGTTTTTT.

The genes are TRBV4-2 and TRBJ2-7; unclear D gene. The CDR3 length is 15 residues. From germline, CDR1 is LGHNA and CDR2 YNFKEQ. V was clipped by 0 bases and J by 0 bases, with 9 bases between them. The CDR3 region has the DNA TGTGCCAGCAGCCAAGAAGTCGATAGCTCCTACGAGCAGTACTTC. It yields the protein CASSQEVDSSYEQYF.

The CDR3 sequence: CASRKINRGPFEKLFF. The CDR3 DNA sequence: TGTGCCAGCAGAAAAATTAACAGGGGCCCCTTTGAAAAACTGTTTTTT. The rearrangement joins TRBV28 to TRBJ1-4; TRBD1 agrees at 7 bases. Per the germline V gene, CDR1 is MDHEN and CDR2 is SYDVKM. Germline trimming cut 6 bases from V and 7 bases from J; bases unmatched to any gene: 14. This CDR3 is built from 16 residues.

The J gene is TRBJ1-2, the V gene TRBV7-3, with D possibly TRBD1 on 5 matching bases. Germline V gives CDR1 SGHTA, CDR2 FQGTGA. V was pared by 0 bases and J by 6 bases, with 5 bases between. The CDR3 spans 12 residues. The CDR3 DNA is TGTGCCAGCAGCTTAACGGGGGATGGCTACACCTTC. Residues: CASSLTGDGYTF.

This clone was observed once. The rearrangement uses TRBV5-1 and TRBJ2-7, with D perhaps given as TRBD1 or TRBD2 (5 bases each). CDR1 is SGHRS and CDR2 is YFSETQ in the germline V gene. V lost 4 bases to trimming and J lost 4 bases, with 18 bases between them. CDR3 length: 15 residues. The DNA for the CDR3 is TGCGCCAGCAGCCAGCAAGCCCAGGGACCATACGAGCAGTACTTC. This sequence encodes CASSQQAQGPYEQYF.

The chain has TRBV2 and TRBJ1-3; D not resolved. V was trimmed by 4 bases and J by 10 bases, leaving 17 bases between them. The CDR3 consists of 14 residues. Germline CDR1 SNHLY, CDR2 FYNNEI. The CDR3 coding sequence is TGTGCCAGCAGTGTAGACGGCCCTATTAGAACCATATATTTT. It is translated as CASSVDGPIRTIYF.

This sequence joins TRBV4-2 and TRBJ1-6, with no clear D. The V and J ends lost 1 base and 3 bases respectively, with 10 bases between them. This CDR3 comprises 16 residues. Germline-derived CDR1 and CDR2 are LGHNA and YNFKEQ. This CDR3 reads CASSQAEANYNSPLHF. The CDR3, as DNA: TGTGCCAGCAGCCAAGCGGAAGCGAACTATAATTCACCCCTCCACTTT.

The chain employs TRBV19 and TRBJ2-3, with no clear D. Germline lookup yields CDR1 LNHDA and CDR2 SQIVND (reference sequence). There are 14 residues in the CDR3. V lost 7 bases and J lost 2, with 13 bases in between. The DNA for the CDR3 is TGTGCCAGTAAAGGGCAGCTCGACACAGATACGCAGTATTTT. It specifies CASKGQLDTDTQYF.

CDR3 sequence reads: CASSRTGGQGMNTEAFF. CDR3 DNA: TGCGCCAGCAGCAGGACGGGGGGGCAAGGAATGAACACTGAAGCTTTCTTT. The chain is built from TRBV5-1 and TRBJ1-1; possible D gene TRBD1, 6 bases. The CDR3 length is 17 residues. Germline V gene sequence: CDR1 SGHRS, CDR2 YFSETQ. Trimming removed 4 bases at V and 0 bases at J, with 19 bases between.

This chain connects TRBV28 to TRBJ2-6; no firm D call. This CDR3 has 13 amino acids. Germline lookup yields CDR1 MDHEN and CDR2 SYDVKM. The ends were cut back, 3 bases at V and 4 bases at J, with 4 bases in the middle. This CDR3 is CASSLSGANVLTF. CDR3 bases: TGTGCCAGCAGTTTGTCCGGGGCCAACGTCCTGACTTTC.

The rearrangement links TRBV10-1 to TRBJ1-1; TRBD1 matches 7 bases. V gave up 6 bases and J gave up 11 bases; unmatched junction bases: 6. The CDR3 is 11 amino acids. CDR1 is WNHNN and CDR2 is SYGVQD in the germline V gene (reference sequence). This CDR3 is CASSRQGAAFF. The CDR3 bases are TGCGCCAGCAGCAGACAGGGCGCGGCTTTCTTT.

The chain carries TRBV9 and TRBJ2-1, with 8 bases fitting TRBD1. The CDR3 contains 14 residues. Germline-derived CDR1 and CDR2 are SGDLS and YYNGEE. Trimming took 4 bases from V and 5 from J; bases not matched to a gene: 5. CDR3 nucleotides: TGTGCCAGCAGCTTGGGACAGGAGAACAATGAGCAGTTCTTC. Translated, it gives CASSLGQENNEQFF.

The chain's CDR3 is CASSSHPDTEAFF. In DNA form, the CDR3 reads TGTGCCAGCAGCTCGCATCCGGACACTGAAGCTTTCTTT. The chain recombines TRBV7-9 with TRBJ1-1; D remains ambiguous. Trimming took 4 bases from V and 3 from J, leaving 9 bases between them. The CDR3 runs to 13 residues. In germline, CDR1 is SEHNR, CDR2 FQNEAQ (reference sequence).